This T cell receptor (beta chain) is drawn from a study of blood T cells in healthy people across ages. Study-wide findings and caveats: A conclusive naive versus antigen-experienced comparison was prevented by the unsorted PBMCs.

Together with a sample-barcoded 5' primer, a J-beta primer mix was included in a second PCR lasting about 6 to 12 cycles. Each cDNA molecule carried a tag from a template-switch adaptor that contained 12 random nucleotides. MiXCR, applied by TCRdb to the 5' RACE reads, yields one record per CDR3 protein. The sample lists over 1,500,000 distinct CDR3 sequences, approximately 39% seen once, with more than 20% in the top ten. Germline CDR1 reads SGHKS; CDR2 reads YYEKEE (reference sequence). The CDR3 length is 15 residues. With 1 base clipped from V and 7 bases from J, the junction kept 5 bases outside the gene matches. Only a few counts were recorded for this clonotype. Its antigen remains unknown.

This sequence was found in a human donor in good health. V gene TRBV5-5 combines with J gene TRBJ2-1; 10 nucleotides align to TRBD2. Sample: blood. CDR3 protein: CASSLTSGAGNEQFF. The CDR3 DNA sequence: TGTGCCAGCAGCTTGACTAGCGGGGCGGGGAATGAGCAGTTCTTC.